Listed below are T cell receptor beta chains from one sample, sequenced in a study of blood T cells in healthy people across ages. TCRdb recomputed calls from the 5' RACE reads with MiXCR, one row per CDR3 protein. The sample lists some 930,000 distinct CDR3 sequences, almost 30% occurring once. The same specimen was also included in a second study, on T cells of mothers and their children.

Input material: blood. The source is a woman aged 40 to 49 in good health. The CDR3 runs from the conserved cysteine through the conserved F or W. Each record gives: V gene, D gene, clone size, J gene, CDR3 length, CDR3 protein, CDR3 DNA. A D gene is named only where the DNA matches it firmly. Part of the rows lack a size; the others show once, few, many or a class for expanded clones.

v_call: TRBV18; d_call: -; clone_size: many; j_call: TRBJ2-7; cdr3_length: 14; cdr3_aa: CASSPRVVTGEQYF; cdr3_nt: TGTGCCAGCTCCCCCAGGGTCGTTACGGGCGAGCAGTACTTC
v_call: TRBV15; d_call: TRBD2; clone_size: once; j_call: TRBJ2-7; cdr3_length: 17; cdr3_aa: CATSSLQGLAVYNEQYF; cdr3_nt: TGTGCCACCAGCAGTCTCCAAGGACTAGCGGTCTACAATGAGCAGTACTTC
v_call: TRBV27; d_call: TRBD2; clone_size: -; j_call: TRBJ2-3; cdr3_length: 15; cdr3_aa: CASSLAAGGGGTQYF; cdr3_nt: TGTGCCAGCAGTCTCGCAGCGGGGGGCGGGGGTACGCAGTATTTT
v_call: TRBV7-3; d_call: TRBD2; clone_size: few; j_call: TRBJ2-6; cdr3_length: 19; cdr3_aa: CASSLRPLADVAGANVLTF; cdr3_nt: TGTGCCAGCAGCTTAAGGCCTCTAGCGGATGTTGCTGGGGCCAACGTCCTGACTTTC
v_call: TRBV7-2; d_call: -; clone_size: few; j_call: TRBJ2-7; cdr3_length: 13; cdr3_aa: CASSWGRGYEQYF; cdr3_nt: TGTGCCAGCAGCTGGGGTCGGGGTTACGAGCAGTACTTC
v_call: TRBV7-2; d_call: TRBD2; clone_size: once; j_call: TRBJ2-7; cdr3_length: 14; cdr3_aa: CASSTSGTSGEQYF; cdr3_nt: TGTGCCAGCAGCACATCCGGGACTAGCGGTGAGCAGTACTTC
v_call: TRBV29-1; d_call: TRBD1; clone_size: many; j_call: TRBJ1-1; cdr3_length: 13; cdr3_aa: CSVERTGLTEAFF; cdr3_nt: TGCAGCGTGGAAAGGACAGGGTTGACTGAAGCTTTCTTT
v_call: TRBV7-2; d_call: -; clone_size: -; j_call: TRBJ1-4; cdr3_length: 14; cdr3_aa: CASSFSWTGEKLFF; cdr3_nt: TGTGCCAGCAGCTTCTCCTGGACTGGAGAAAAACTGTTTTTT
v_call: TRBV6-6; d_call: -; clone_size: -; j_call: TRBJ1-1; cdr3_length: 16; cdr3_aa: CASRPFERGRNTEAFF; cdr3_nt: TGTGCCAGCAGACCCTTCGAGCGGGGACGGAACACTGAAGCTTTCTTT
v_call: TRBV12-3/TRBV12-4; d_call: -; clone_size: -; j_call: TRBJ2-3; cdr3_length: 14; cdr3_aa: CASSIEYGTDTQYF; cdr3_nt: TGTGCCAGCAGTATTGAATACGGCACAGATACGCAGTATTTT
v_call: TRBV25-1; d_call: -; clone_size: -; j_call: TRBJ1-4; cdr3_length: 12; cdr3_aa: CASNAPNEKLFF; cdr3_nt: TGTGCCAGCAACGCGCCTAATGAAAAACTGTTTTTT
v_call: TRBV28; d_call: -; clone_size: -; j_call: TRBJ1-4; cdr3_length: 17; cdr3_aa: CATIPGGGKATNEKLFF; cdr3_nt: TGTGCCACCATCCCCGGGGGGGGGAAGGCAACTAATGAAAAACTGTTTTTT
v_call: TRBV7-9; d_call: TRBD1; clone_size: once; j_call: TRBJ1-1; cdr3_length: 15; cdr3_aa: CASSLGRGQDTEAFF; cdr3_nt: TGTGCCAGCAGCTTAGGCCGGGGACAGGACACTGAAGCTTTCTTT
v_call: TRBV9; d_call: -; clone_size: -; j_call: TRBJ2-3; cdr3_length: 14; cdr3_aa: CASALLGAPDTQYF; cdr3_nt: TGTGCCAGCGCACTCTTGGGCGCGCCAGATACGCAGTATTTT
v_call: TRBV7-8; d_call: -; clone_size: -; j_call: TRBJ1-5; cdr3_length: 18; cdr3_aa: CASSLGTFGLGANQPQHF; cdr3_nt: TGTGCCAGCAGCTTAGGAACCTTTGGCCTAGGGGCCAATCAGCCCCAGCATTTT
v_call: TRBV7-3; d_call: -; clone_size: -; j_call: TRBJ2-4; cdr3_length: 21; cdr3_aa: CASSLNANRSTETVAKNIQYF; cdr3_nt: TGTGCCAGCAGCTTAAACGCGAATAGGTCGACAGAGACTGTAGCCAAAAACATTCAGTACTTC
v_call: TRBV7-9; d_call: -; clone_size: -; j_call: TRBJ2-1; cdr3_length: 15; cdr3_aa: CASSPWTQSYNEQFF; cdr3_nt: TGTGCCAGCAGCCCCTGGACCCAGTCCTACAATGAGCAGTTCTTC
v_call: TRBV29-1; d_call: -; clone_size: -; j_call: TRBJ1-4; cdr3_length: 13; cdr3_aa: CNANLGMGEKLFF; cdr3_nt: TGCAACGCAAACCTCGGGATGGGTGAAAAACTGTTTTTT
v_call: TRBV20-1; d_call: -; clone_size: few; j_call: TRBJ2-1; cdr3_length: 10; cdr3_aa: CSARWGEQFF; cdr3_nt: TGCAGTGCTAGGTGGGGTGAGCAGTTCTTC
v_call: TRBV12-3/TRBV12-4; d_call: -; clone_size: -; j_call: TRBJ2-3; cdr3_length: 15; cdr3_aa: CASRKGGGFADTQYF; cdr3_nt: TGTGCCAGCAGAAAGGGGGGGGGCTTCGCAGATACGCAGTATTTT
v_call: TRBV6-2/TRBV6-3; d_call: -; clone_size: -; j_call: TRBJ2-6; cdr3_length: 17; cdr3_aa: CTSSYGTSNSGANVLTF; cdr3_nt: TGTACCAGCAGTTATGGGACCTCCAACTCTGGGGCCAACGTCCTGACTTTC
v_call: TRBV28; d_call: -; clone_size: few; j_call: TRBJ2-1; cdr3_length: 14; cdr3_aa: CASALTSSYNEQFF; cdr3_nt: TGTGCCAGCGCCCTGACTAGTTCCTACAATGAGCAGTTCTTC
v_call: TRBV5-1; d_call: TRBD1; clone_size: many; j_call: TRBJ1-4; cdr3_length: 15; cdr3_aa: CASSSGDRANEKLFF; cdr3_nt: TGCGCCAGCAGCTCCGGGGACAGGGCGAATGAAAAACTGTTTTTT
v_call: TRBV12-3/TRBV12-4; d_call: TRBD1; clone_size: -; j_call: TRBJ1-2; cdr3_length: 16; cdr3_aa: CASSPGTGVSRYGYTF; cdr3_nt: TGTGCCAGCAGTCCCGGGACAGGGGTTTCGCGCTATGGCTACACCTTC
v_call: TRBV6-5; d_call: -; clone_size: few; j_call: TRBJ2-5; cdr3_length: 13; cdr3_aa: CASTGRGQETQYF; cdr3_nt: TGTGCCAGCACGGGAAGGGGCCAAGAGACCCAGTACTTC
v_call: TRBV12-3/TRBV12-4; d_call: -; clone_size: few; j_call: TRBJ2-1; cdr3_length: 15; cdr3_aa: CASSPGLSLSNEQFF; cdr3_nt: TGTGCCAGCAGCCCGGGACTCTCGCTAAGCAATGAGCAGTTCTTC
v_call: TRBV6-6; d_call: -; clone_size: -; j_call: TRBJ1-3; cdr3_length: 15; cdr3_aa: CANREVGGSGNTIYF; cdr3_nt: TGCGCCAACAGGGAGGTGGGTGGGTCTGGAAACACCATATATTTT
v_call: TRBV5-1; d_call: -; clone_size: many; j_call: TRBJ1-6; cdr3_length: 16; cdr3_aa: CASSPRAAAYNSPLHF; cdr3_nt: TGCGCCAGCAGCCCGAGAGCGGCAGCCTATAATTCACCCCTCCACTTT
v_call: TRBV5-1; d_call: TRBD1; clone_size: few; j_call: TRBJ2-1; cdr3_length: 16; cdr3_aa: CASSSYRGDRGNEQFF; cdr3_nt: TGCGCCAGCAGCTCTTACAGAGGGGACAGGGGCAATGAGCAGTTCTTC
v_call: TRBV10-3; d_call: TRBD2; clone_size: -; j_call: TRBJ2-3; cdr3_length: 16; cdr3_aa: CAISRTSGGVTDTQYF; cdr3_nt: TGTGCCATCTCCCGGACTAGCGGGGGGGTCACAGATACGCAGTATTTT
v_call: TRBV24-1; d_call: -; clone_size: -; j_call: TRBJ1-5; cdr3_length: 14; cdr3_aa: CATPDRCGNQPQHF; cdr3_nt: TGTGCCACCCCCGACAGATGTGGCAATCAGCCCCAGCATTTT
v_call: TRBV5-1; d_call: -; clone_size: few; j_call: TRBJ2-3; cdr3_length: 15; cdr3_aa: CASSGQTGSTDTQYF; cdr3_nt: TGCGCCAGCAGCGGTCAAACAGGGAGCACAGATACGCAGTATTTT
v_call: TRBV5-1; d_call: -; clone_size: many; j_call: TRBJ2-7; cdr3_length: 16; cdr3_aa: CASSSLLGAGSYEQYF; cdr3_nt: TGCGCCAGCAGCTCCCTTTTGGGCGCGGGGTCCTACGAGCAGTACTTC
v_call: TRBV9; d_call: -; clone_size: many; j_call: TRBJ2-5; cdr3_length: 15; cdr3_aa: CASSPTPVSQETQYF; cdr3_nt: TGTGCCAGCAGCCCTACTCCAGTCTCACAAGAGACCCAGTACTTC
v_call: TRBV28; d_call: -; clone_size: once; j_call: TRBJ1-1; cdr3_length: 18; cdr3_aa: CASSIPLSLTEMNTEAFF; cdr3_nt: TGTGCCAGCAGTATCCCGCTCTCCCTAACAGAAATGAACACTGAAGCTTTCTTT
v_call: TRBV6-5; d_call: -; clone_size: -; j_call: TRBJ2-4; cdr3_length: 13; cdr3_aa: CASSYPGFREQYF; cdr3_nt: TGTGCCAGCAGTTACCCAGGCTTCCGGGAGCAGTACTTC
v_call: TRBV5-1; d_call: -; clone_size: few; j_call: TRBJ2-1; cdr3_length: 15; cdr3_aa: CASRTGQSSYNEQFF; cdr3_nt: TGCGCCAGCAGAACCGGACAGTCCTCTTACAATGAGCAGTTCTTC
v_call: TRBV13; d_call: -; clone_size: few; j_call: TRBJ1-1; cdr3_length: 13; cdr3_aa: CASSYFLNTEAFF; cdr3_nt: TGTGCCAGCAGCTATTTTCTGAACACTGAAGCTTTCTTT
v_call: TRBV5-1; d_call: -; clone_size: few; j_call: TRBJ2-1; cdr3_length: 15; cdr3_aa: CASRAIGGGRNEQFF; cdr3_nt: TGCGCCAGCAGAGCAATAGGGGGGGGCCGGAATGAGCAGTTCTTC
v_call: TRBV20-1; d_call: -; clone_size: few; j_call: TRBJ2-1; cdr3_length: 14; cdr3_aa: CSAMGPSSYNEQFF; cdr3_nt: TGCAGTGCTATGGGGCCCAGCTCCTACAATGAGCAGTTCTTC